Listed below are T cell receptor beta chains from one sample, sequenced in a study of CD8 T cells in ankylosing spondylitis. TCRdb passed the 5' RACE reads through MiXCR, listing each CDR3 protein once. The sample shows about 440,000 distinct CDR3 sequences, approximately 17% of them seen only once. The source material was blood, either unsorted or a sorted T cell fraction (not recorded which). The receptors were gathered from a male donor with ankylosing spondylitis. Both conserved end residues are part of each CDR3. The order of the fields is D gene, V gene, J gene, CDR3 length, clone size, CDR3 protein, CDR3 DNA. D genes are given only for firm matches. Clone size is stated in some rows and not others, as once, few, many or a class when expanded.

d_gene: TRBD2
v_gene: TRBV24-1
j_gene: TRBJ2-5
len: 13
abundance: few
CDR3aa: CATSRGGGETQYF
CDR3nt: TGTGCCACCAGTCGGGGGGGAGGGGAGACCCAGTACTTC

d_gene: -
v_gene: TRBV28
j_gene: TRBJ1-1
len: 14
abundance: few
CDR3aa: CASRQGAMNTEAFF
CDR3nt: TGTGCCAGCCGGCAGGGAGCTATGAACACTGAAGCTTTCTTT

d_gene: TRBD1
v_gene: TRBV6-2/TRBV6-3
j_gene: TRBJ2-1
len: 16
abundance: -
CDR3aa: CASSYYGKGANNEQFF
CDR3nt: TGTGCCAGCAGTTACTATGGGAAGGGGGCCAACAATGAGCAGTTCTTC

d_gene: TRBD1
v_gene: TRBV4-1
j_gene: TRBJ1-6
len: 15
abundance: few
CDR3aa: CASSYTGQGGSPLHF
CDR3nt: TGCGCCAGCAGCTATACCGGACAGGGGGGATCACCCCTCCACTTT

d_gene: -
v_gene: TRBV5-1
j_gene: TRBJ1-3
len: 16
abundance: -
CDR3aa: CASSLDSLGSGNTIYF
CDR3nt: TGCGCCAGCAGCTTGGACAGTTTGGGATCTGGAAACACCATATATTTT

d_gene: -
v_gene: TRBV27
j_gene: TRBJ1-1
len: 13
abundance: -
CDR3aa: CASSFRQNTEAFF
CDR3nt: TGTGCCAGCAGTTTCAGACAGAACACTGAAGCTTTCTTT

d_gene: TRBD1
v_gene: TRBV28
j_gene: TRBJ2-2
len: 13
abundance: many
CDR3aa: CASSLDRVEELFF
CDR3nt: TGTGCCAGCAGTCTCGACAGGGTGGAGGAGCTGTTTTTT

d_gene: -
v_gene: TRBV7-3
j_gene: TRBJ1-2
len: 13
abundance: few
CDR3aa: CASSLAMGYGYTF
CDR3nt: TGTGCCAGCAGCTTAGCTATGGGCTATGGCTACACCTTC

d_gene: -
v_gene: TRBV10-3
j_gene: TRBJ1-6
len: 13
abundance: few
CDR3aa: CAISDRVGSPLHF
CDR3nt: TGTGCCATCAGTGACAGGGTCGGGTCACCCCTCCACTTT

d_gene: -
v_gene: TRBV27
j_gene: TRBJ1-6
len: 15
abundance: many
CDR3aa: CASSSGSSYNSPLHF
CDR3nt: TGTGCCAGCAGCTCGGGGAGCTCCTATAATTCACCCCTCCACTTT

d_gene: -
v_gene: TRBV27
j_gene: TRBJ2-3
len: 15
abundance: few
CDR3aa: CASRPGFTRTDTQYF
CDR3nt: TGTGCCAGCCGACCAGGGTTTACGAGGACAGATACGCAGTATTTT

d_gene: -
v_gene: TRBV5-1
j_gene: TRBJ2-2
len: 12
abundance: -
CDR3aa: CASSLSLEKLFF
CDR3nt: TGCGCCAGCAGCTTGAGCCTCGAGAAGCTGTTTTTT

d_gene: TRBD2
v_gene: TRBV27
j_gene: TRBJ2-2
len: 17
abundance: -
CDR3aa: CASSPRGLAGVIGELFF
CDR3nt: TGTGCCAGCAGTCCCAGAGGACTAGCGGGAGTAATCGGGGAGCTGTTTTTT

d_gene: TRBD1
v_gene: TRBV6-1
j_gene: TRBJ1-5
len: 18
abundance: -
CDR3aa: CASSEGQGAPRSNQPQHF
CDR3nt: TGTGCCAGCAGTGAGGGTCAGGGGGCCCCTCGTAGCAATCAGCCCCAGCATTTT

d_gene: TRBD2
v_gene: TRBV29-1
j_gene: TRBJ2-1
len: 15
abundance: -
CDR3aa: CSFGTSGSSYNEQFF
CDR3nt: TGCAGCTTCGGGACTAGCGGGAGCTCCTACAATGAGCAGTTCTTC

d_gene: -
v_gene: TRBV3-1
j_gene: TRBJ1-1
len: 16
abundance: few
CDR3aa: CASSQELGRPNTEAFF
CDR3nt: TGTGCCAGCAGCCAAGAGTTAGGGCGGCCGAACACTGAAGCTTTCTTT

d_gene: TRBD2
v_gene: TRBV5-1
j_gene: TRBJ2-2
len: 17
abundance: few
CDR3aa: CASSLAGTSGPTGELFF
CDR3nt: TGCGCCAGCAGCTTGGCCGGGACTAGCGGCCCCACCGGGGAGCTGTTTTTT

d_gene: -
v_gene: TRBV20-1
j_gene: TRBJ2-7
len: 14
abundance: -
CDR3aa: CSASKAEGQYEQYF
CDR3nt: TGCAGTGCTAGTAAAGCGGAGGGTCAATACGAGCAGTACTTC

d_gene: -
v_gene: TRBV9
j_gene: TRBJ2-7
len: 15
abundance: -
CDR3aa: CASSPGGLNSYEQYF
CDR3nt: TGTGCCAGCAGCCCTGGGGGACTCAACTCCTACGAGCAGTACTTC

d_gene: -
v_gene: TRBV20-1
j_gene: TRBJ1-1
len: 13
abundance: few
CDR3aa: CSAKKQGNTEAFF
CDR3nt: TGCAGTGCTAAGAAACAGGGAAACACTGAAGCTTTCTTT

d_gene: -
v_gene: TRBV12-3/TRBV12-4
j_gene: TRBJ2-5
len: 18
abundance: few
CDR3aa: CASSFGIARDLKMETQYF
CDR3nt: TGTGCCAGCAGTTTTGGGATAGCCCGGGACCTAAAGATGGAGACCCAGTACTTC

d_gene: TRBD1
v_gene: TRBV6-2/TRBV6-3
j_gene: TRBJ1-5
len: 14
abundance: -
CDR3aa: CASNDRGSAQPQHF
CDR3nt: TGTGCCAGCAATGACAGGGGGTCCGCTCAGCCCCAGCATTTT

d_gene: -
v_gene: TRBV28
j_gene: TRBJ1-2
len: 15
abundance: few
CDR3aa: CASSPAGDPYYGYTF
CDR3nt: TGTGCCAGCAGTCCCGCAGGGGACCCCTACTATGGCTACACCTTC

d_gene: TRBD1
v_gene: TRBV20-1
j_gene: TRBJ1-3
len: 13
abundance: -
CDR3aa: CSAYRGSGNTIYF
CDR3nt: TGCAGTGCTTACAGGGGATCTGGAAACACCATATATTTT

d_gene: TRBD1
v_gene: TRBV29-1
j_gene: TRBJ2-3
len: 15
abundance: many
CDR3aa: CSVAWGQGASDTQYF
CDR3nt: TGCAGCGTTGCGTGGGGACAGGGGGCATCAGATACGCAGTATTTT

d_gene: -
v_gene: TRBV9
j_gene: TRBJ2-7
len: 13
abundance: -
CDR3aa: CASSVGGSSEQYF
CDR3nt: TGTGCCAGCAGCGTAGGGGGTTCTAGCGAGCAGTACTTC

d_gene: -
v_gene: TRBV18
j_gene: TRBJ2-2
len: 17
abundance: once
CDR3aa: CASSRKQSPSNTGELFF
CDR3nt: TGTGCCAGCTCACGAAAGCAATCCCCATCGAACACCGGGGAGCTGTTTTTT

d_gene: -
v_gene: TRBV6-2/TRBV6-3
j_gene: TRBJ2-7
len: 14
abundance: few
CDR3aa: CASSYSQARYEQYF
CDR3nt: TGTGCCAGCAGTTACTCACAGGCTCGCTACGAGCAGTACTTC

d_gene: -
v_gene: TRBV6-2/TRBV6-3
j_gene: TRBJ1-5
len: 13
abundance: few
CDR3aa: CASSRTVPGTQHF
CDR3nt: TGTGCCAGCAGCCGGACAGTACCTGGGACCCAGCATTTT

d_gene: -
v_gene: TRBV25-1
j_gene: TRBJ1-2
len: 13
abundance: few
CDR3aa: CASSRDSTGGYTF
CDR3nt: TGTGCCAGCAGTAGGGACTCCACCGGTGGCTACACCTTC

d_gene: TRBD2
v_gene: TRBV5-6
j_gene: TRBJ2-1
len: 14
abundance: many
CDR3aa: CASSFGLAYNEQFF
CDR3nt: TGTGCCAGCAGCTTCGGACTAGCGTACAATGAGCAGTTCTTC

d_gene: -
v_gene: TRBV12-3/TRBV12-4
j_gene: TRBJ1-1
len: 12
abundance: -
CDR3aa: CASSPTLIMAFF
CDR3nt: TGTGCCAGCAGCCCTACACTCATTATGGCTTTCTTT

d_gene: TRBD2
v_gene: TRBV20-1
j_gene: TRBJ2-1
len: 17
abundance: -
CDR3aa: CSAGGLAGDVSRNEQFF
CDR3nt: TGCAGTGCGGGGGGACTAGCGGGAGATGTTTCACGCAATGAGCAGTTCTTC

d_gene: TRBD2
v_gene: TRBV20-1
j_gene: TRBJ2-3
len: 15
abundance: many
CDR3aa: CSAGKRGGGTDTQYF
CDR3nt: TGCAGTGCGGGCAAGCGGGGGGGAGGCACAGATACGCAGTATTTT

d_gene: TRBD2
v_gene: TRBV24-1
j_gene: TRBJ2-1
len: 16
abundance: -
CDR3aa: CATSDSSGGEPHEQFF
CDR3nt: TGTGCCACCAGTGATTCCAGCGGGGGTGAACCCCATGAGCAGTTCTTC

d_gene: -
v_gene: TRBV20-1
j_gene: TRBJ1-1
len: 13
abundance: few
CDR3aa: CSDRPLPGTEAFF
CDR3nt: TGCAGTGACAGACCGCTCCCCGGCACTGAAGCTTTCTTT

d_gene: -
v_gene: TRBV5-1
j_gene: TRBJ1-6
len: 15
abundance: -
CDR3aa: CASSRAESYNSPLHF
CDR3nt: TGCGCCAGCAGTCGTGCGGAATCCTATAATTCACCCCTCCACTTT

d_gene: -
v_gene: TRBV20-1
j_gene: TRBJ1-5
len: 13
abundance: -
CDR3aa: CSATGEGNQPQHF
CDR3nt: TGCAGTGCTACAGGGGAAGGAAATCAGCCCCAGCATTTT

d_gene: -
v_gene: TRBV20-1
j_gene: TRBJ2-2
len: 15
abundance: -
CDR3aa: CSARRPGQNTGELFF
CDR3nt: TGCAGTGCTAGGCGCCCCGGGCAGAACACCGGGGAGCTGTTTTTT

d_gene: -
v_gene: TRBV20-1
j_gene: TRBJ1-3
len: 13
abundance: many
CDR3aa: CSARAGAGNTIYF
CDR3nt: TGCAGTGCTAGAGCTGGGGCTGGAAACACCATATATTTT

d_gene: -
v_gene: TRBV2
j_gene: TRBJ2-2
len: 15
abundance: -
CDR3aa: CASSEAGGASGELFF
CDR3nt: TGTGCCAGCAGTGAAGCTGGCGGGGCATCCGGGGAGCTGTTTTTT

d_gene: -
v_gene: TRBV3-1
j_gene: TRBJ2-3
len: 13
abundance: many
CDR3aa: CASSRRSTDTQYF
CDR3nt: TGTGCCAGCAGCCGGAGGTCCACAGATACGCAGTATTTT

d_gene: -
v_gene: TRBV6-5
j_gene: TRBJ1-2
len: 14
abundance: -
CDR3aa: CASSYADTNYGYTF
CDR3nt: TGTGCCAGCAGTTACGCCGACACGAACTATGGCTACACCTTC

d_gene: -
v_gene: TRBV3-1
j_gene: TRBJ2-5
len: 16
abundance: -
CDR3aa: CASSQDRQGPRETQYF
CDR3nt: TGTGCCAGCAGCCAAGATCGTCAGGGGCCGAGAGAGACCCAGTACTTC

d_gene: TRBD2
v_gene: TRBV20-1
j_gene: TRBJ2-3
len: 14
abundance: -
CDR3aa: CSAPWREGGDTQYF
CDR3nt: TGCAGTGCCCCGTGGCGGGAGGGTGGAGATACGCAGTATTTT

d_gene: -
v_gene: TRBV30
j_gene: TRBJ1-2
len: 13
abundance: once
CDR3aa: CAWTGSWDYGYTF
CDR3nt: TGTGCCTGGACGGGGAGTTGGGACTATGGCTACACCTTC

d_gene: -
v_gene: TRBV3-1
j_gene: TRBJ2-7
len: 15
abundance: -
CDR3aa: CASSQGSWERGEQYF
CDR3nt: TGTGCCAGCAGCCAAGGAAGCTGGGAACGCGGCGAGCAGTACTTC

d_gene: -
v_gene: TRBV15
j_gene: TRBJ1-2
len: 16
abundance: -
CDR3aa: CATSRDGRRGENGYTF
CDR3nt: TGTGCCACCAGCAGAGATGGGCGAAGGGGGGAGAATGGCTACACCTTC

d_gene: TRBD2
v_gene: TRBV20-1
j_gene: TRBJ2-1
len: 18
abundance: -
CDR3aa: CSALRGHKTSGTGNEQFF
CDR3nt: TGCAGTGCGTTAAGGGGACACAAGACTAGCGGGACAGGCAATGAGCAGTTCTTC

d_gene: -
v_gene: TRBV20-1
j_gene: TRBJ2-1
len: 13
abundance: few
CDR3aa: CSALAPGVNEQFF
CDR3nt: TGCAGTGCTCTCGCTCCGGGGGTGAATGAGCAGTTCTTC

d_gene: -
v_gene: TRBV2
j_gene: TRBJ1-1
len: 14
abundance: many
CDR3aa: CASSEIGSRTEAFF
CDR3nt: TGTGCCAGCAGTGAAATCGGGTCACGGACTGAAGCTTTCTTT

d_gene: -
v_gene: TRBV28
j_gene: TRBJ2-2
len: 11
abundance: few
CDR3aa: CASSFRWELFF
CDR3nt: TGTGCCAGCAGTTTTCGCTGGGAGCTGTTTTTT

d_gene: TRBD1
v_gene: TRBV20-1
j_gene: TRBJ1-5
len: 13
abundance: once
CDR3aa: CSANDRANQPQHF
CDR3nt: TGCAGTGCTAACGACAGGGCTAATCAGCCCCAGCATTTT

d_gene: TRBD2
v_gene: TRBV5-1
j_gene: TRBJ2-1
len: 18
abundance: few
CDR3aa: CASSLVPRGGGSYNEQFF
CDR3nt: TGCGCCAGCAGCTTGGTGCCGCGGGGGGGCGGGTCCTACAATGAGCAGTTCTTC

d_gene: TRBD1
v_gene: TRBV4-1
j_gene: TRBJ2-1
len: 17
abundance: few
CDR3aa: CASSPGQGGGSYNEQFF
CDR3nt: TGCGCCAGCAGCCCCGGACAGGGTGGGGGCTCCTACAATGAGCAGTTCTTC

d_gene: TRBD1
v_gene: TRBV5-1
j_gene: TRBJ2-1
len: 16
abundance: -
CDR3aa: CASSLPSGQGFNEQFF
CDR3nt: TGCGCCAGCAGCTTGCCGTCGGGACAGGGGTTCAATGAGCAGTTCTTC